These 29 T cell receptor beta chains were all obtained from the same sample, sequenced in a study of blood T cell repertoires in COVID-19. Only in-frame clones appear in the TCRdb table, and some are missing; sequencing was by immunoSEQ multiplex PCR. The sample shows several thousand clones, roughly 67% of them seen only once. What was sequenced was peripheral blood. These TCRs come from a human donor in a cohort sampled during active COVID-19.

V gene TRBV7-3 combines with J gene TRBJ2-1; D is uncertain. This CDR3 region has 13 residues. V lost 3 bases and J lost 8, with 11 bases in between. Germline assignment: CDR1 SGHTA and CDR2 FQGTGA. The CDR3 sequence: CASSLRLMDEQFF. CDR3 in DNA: TGTGCCAGCAGCTTGAGACTCATGGATGAGCAGTTCTTC.

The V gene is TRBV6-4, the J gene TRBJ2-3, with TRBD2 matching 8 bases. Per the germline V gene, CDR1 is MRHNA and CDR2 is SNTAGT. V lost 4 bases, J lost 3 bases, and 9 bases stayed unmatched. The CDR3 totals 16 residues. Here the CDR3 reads CASSAVSGGGTDTQYF. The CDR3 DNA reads TGTGCCAGCAGTGCGGTCAGCGGGGGTGGGACAGATACGCAGTATTTT.

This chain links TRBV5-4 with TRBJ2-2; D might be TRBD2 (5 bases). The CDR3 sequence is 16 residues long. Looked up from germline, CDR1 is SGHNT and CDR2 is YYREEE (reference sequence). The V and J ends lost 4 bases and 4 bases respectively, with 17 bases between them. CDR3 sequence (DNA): TGTGCCAGCAGCCAATGGGGTGGCGGGCTCACCGGGGAGCTGTTTTTT. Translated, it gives CASSQWGGGLTGELFF.

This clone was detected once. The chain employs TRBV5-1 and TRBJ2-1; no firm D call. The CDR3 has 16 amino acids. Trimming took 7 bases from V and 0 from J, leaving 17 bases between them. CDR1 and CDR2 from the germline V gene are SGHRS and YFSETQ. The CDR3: CASEPKTWSSYNEQFF. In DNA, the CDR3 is TGCGCCAGCGAACCCAAGACGTGGAGCTCCTACAATGAGCAGTTCTTC.

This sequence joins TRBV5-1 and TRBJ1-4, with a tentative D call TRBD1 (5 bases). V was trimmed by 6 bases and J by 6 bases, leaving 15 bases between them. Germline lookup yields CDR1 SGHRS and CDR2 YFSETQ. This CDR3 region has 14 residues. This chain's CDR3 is CASNAWGRDEKLFF. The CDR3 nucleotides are TGCGCCAGCAATGCATGGGGGAGGGATGAAAAACTGTTTTTT.

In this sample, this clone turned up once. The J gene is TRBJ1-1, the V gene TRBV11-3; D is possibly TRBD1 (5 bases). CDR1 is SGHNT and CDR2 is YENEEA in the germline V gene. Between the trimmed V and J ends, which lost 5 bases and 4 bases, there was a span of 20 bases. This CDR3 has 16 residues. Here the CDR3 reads CASSPPGVWGVTEAFF. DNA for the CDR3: TGTGCCAGCAGCCCACCGGGCGTCTGGGGGGTCACTGAAGCTTTCTTT.

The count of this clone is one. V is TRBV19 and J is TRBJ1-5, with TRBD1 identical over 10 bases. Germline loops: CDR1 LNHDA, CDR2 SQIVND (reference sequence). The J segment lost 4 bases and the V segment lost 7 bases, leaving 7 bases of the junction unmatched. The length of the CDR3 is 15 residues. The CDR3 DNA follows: TGTGCCAGTACCAGGGACAGGGGCGTTAATCAGCCCCAGCATTTT. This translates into CASTRDRGVNQPQHF.

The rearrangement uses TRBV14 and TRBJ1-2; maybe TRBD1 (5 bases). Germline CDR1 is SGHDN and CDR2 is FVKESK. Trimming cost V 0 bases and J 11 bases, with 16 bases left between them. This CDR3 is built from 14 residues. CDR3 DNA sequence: TGTGCCAGCAGCCAAGATAAGGGGTATTCGACATACACCTTC. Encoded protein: CASSQDKGYSTYTF.

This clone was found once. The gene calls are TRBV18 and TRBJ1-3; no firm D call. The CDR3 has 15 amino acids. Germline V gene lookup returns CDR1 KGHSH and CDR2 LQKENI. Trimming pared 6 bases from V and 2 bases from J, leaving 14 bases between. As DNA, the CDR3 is TGTGCCAGCTCCTTCGACCCTGGGCCTGGAAACACCATATATTTT. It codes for CASSFDPGPGNTIYF.

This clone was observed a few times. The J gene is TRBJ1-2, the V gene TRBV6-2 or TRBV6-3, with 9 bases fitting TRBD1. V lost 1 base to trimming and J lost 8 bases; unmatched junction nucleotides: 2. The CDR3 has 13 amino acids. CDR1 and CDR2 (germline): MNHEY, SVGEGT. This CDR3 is CASSYYGTGGYTF. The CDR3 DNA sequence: TGTGCCAGCAGTTACTACGGGACAGGGGGCTACACCTTC.

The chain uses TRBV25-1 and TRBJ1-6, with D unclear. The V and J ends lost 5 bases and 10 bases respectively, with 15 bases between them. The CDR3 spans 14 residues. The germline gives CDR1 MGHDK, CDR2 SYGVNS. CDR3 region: CASSPELSRSPLHF. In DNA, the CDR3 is TGTGCCAGCAGTCCCGAGCTCTCTCGGTCACCCCTCCACTTT. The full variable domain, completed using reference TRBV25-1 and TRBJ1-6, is EADIYQTPRYLVIGTGKKITLECSQTMGHDKMYWYQQDPGMELHLIHYSYGVNSTEKGDLSSESTVSRIRTEHFPLTLESARPSHTSQYLCASSPELSRSPLHFGNGTRLTVT.

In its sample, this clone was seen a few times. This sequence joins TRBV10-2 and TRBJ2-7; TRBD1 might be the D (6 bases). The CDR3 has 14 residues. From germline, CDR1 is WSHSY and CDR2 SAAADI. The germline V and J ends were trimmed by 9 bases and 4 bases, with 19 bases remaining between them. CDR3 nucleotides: TGCGCCAGTACCCCCCAACGGACAGCTTACGAGCAGTACTTC. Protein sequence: CASTPQRTAYEQYF.

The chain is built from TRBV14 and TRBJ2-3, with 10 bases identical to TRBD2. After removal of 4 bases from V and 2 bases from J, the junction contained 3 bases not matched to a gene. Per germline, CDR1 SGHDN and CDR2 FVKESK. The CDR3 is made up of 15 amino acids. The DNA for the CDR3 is TGTGCCAGCAGCCCTAGCGGGGGACCCACAGATACGCAGTATTTT. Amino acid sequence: CASSPSGGPTDTQYF.

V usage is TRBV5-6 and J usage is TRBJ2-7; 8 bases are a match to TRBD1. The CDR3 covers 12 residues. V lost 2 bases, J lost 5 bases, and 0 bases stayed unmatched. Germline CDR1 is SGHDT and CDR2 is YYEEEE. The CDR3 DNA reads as TGTGCCAGCAGCTTACAGGGGGACGAGCAGTACTTC. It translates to CASSLQGDEQYF.

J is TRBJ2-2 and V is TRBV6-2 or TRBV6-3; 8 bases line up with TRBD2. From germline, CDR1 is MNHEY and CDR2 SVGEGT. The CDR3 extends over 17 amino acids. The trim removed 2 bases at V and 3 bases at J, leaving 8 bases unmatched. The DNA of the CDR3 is TGTGCCAGCAGTTACCCCCCGGGGGGGCCCGACACCGGGGAGCTGTTTTTT. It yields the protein CASSYPPGGPDTGELFF.

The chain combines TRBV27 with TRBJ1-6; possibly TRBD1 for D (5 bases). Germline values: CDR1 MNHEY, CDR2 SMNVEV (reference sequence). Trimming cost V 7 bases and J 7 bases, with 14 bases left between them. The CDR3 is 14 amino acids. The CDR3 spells CASNSRGGNSPLHF. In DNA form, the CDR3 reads TGTGCCAGCAACTCCCGGGGGGGGAATTCACCCCTCCACTTT.

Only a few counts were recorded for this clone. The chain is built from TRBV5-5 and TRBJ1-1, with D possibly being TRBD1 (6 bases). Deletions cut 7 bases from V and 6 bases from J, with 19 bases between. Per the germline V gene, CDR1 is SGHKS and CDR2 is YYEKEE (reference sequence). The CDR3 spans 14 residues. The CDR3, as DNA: TGTGCCAGCTACTCATCGGGCAGGGGCTCTGAAGCTTTCTTT. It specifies CASYSSGRGSEAFF.

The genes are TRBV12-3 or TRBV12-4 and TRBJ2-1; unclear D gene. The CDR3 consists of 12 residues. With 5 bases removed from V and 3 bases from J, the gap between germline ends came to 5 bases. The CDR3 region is CASSTIYNEQFF. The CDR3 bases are TGTGCCAGCAGTACTATCTACAATGAGCAGTTCTTC.

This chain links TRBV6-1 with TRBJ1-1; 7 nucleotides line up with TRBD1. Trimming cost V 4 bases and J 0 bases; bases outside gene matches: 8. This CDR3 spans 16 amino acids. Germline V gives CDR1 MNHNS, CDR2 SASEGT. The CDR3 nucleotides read TGTGCCAGCAGTGTCCCGCCGGGACAGCTGAACACTGAAGCTTTCTTT. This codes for CASSVPPGQLNTEAFF.

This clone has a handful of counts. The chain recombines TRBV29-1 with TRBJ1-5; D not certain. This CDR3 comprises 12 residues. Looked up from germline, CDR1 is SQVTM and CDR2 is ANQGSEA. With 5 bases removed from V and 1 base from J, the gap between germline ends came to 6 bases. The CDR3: CSVRSSNQPQHF. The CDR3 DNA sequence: TGCAGCGTTAGGAGCAGCAATCAGCCCCAGCATTTT.

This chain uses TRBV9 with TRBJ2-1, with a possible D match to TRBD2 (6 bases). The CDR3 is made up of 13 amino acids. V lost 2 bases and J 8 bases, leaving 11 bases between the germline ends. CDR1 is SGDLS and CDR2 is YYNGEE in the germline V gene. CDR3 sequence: CASSVRGVDEQFF. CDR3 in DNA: TGTGCCAGCAGCGTGCGGGGTGTCGATGAGCAGTTCTTC.

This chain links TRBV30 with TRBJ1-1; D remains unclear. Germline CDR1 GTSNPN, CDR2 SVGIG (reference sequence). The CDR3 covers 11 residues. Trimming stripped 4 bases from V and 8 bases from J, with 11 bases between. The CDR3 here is CAWTFLGEAFF. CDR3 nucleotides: TGTGCCTGGACTTTTCTCGGGGAAGCTTTCTTT.

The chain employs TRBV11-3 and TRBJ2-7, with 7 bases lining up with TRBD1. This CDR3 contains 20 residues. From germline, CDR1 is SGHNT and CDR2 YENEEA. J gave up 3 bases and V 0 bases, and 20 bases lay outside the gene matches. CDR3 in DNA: TGTGCCAGCAGCTTAGAAAGGGGAGACACGTCAGGGGGACCCAGCTACGAGCAGTACTTC. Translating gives CASSLERGDTSGGPSYEQYF. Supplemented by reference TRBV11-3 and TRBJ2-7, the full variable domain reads EAGVVQSPRYKIIEKKQPVAFWCNPISGHNTLYWYLQNLGQGPELLIRYENEEAVDDSQLPKDRFSAERLKGVDSTLKIQPAELGDSAVYLCASSLERGDTSGGPSYEQYFGPGTRLTVT.

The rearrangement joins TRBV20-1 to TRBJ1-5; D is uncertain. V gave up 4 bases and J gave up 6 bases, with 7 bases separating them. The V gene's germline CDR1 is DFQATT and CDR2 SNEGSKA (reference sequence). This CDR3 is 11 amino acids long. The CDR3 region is CSATGGQPQHF. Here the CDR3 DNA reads TGCAGTGCTACCGGAGGTCAGCCCCAGCATTTT.

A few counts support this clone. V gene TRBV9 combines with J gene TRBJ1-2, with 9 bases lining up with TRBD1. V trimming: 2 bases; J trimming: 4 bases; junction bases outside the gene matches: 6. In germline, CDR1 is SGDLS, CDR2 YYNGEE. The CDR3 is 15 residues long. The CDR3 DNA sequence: TGTGCCAGCAGCGTGGGACAGGGCATGGCCTATGGCTACACCTTC. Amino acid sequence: CASSVGQGMAYGYTF.

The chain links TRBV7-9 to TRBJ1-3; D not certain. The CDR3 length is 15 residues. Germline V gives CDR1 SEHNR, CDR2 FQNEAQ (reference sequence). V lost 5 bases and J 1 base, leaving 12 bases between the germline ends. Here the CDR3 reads CASSQSPVSGNTIYF. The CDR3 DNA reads TGTGCCAGCAGCCAAAGCCCGGTGTCTGGAAACACCATATATTTT.

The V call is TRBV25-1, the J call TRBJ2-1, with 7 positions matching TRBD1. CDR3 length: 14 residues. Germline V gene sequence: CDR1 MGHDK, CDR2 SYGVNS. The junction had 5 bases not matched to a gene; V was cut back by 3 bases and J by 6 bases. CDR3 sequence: CASSDAGTANEQFF. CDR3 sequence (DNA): TGTGCCAGCAGTGATGCTGGGACAGCCAATGAGCAGTTCTTC.

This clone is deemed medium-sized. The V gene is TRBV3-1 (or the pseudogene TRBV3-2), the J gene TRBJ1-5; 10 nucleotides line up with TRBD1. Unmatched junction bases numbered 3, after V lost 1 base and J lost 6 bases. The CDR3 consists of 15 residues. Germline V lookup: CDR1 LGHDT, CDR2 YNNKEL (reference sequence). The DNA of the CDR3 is TGTGCCAGCAGCCAAGCCGGGACAGGGGTTCAGCCCCAGCATTTT. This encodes CASSQAGTGVQPQHF.

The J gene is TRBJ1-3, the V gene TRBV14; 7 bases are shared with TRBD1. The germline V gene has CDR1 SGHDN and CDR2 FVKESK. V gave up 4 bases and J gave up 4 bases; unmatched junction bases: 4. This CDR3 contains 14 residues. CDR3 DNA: TGTGCCAGCAGCCGACTGGGACAGGGAAACACCATATATTTT. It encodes CASSRLGQGNTIYF.